The clone carrying this T cell receptor beta chain ranks as large. Its matching antigen is unknown. The CDR3 is 17 residues long. Trimming shortened V by 2 bases and J by 8 bases, and 24 bases separated the two germline ends. Adaptor-ligated barcode primers were used to amplify TRBV12-4/TRBJ1-2 clonotypes. TCRdb used MiXCR to reprocess the multiplex PCR reads, holding one entry per CDR3 protein. The table lists 200 or so distinct CDR3 sequences, under 6.5% of them singletons. Memory CD4+ T cells were sorted as CD4+CD45RO+CD25- cells. Study conclusions and caveats: Tumor Tregs overlapped most with tumor, then blood, naive CD4+ cells. Tumor memory CD4+ T cell TCR gene usage clustered with blood and lymph node memory CD4+ cells and lymph node naive CD4+ cells.

Input material: memory CD4+ T cells sorted from blood. The subset: memory CD4+ T cells, CD4+CD45RO+CD25-. This receptor was identified in a female donor with breast cancer. The chain uses TRBV12-3 or TRBV12-4 and TRBJ1-2; no reliable D call. CDR3 protein: CASSLSLHVNSMTGYTF. The CDR3 DNA reads as TGTGCCAGCAGTTTATCCCTCCACGTAAACAGCATGACAGGCTACACCTTC.